The clone carrying this TCR beta chain was detected many times. Antigen: not known. This specimen belongs to a study of regulatory T cells in long-lasting Graves disease. Study conclusions and caveats: Gene preferences differed: TRBV28, TRBJ1-2, TRBJ2-5 in persistent cases.

Assembly of TCR beta libraries relied on iRepertoire HTBI primers together with Arm-PCR of CDR3 regions. Each CDR3 protein gets one entry after TCRdb re-called the multiplex PCR reads with MiXCR. This sample has 540,000 or so distinct CDR3 sequences; roughly 12% occur once, and the top ten carry roughly 10%. The CDR3 runs 18 residues. The germline gives CDR1 SEHNR, CDR2 FQNEAQ (reference sequence). V lost 5 bases, J lost 4 bases, and 19 bases stayed unmatched. Time point defined: newly diagnosed GD, antithyroid drugs for less than 3 months. Following extraction of RNA from PBMCs, that RNA was used to make the TCR library. These data also featured in a second study, about T cells in Graves' hyperthyroidism and ophthalmopathy. Per that study: The authors deemed Graves' hyperthyroidism stable absent ophthalmopathy progression within 18 months. With the HTBI primer set, the TCR CDR3 went through a first round of RT-PCR.

This clonotype originated in a man aged 30 to 39 with Graves disease. The sequenced sample was peripheral blood mononuclear cells (PBMCs), obtained at new diagnosis, from a patient treated with antithyroid drugs. This chain links TRBV7-9 with TRBJ1-1; 7 positions agree with TRBD1. CDR3 residues: CASSRKGQTLRVGTEAFF. The CDR3 DNA is TGTGCCAGCAGCCGGAAGGGACAGACCCTCCGGGTGGGCACTGAAGCTTTCTTT.